Listed below are T cell receptor beta chains from one sample, sequenced in a study of cytomegalovirus exposure and HLA in healthy donors. Measured with immunoSEQ multiplex PCR; TCRdb has only the in-frame clones, and not every one. The sample shows about 76,000 clones, roughly 70% of them seen only once. Material for sequencing was PBMCs. The source of these receptors is a man in his sixties in good health and CMV-seropositive. The CDR3 runs from the conserved cysteine through the conserved F or W. D genes are given only for firm matches.

d_gene: .; v_gene: TRBV5-5; j_gene: TRBJ1-3; CDR3aa: CASSLNRERNTIYF; CDR3nt: TGTGCCAGCAGCTTGAACAGGGAAAGAAACACCATATATTTT
d_gene: .; v_gene: TRBV7-3; j_gene: TRBJ2-1; CDR3aa: CASSLSSAGNEQFF; CDR3nt: TGTGCCAGCAGCTTATCGTCAGCGGGCAATGAGCAGTTCTTC
d_gene: .; v_gene: TRBV6-4; j_gene: TRBJ2-4; CDR3aa: CASSDRGYGSSPLHIAKNIQYF; CDR3nt: TGTGCCAGCAGTGACCGCGGATACGGGTCTTCCCCTCTGCATATAGCCAAAAACATTCAGTACTTC
d_gene: .; v_gene: TRBV5-1; j_gene: TRBJ1-1; CDR3aa: CASSSGTKNTEAFF; CDR3nt: TGCGCCAGCAGCTCGGGGACAAAGAACACTGAAGCTTTCTTT
d_gene: TRBD1; v_gene: TRBV7-2; j_gene: TRBJ1-2; CDR3aa: CASSRDRGFNYGYTF; CDR3nt: TGTGCCAGCAGCCGGGACAGGGGGTTTAACTATGGCTACACCTTC
d_gene: TRBD1; v_gene: TRBV6-5; j_gene: TRBJ1-2; CDR3aa: CASRKTGVDYGYTF; CDR3nt: TGTGCCAGCAGAAAGACAGGGGTTGACTATGGCTACACCTTC
d_gene: TRBD1; v_gene: TRBV11-3; j_gene: TRBJ2-7; CDR3aa: CASSLGQGIYEQYF; CDR3nt: TGTGCCAGCAGCTTAGGACAGGGAATCTACGAGCAGTACTTC
d_gene: TRBD2; v_gene: TRBV7-3; j_gene: TRBJ2-1; CDR3aa: CASSSFGSGTYNEQFF; CDR3nt: TGTGCCAGCAGCTCCTTCGGTAGCGGGACCTACAATGAGCAGTTCTTC
d_gene: .; v_gene: TRBV6-7; j_gene: TRBJ1-1; CDR3aa: CARRAGNTEAFF; CDR3nt: TGTGCCCGTAGGGCGGGGAACACTGAAGCTTTCTTT
d_gene: TRBD2; v_gene: TRBV5-8; j_gene: TRBJ2-5; CDR3aa: CASSGTRSVGETQYF; CDR3nt: TGTGCCAGCAGCGGGACTAGATCGGTGGGCGAGACCCAGTACTTC
d_gene: TRBD1; v_gene: TRBV29-1; j_gene: TRBJ2-7; CDR3aa: CSAKDREWGEQYF; CDR3nt: TGCAGCGCCAAGGACAGGGAATGGGGCGAGCAGTACTTC